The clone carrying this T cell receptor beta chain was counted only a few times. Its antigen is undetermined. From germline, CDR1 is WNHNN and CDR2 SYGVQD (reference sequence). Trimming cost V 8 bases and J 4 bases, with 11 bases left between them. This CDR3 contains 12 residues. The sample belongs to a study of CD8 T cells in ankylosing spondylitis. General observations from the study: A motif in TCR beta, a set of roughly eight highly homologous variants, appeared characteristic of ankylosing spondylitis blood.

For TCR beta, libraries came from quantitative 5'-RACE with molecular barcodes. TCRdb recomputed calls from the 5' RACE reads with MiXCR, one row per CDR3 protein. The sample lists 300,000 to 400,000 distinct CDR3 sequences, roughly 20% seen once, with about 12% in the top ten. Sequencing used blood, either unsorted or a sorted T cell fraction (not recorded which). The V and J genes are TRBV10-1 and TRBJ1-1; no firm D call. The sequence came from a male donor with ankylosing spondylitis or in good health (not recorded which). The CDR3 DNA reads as TGCGCCAGCGCGGATGATGGCACTGAAGCTTTCTTT. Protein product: CASADDGTEAFF.